Described below is a single T cell receptor (beta chain) sequence and its context. The antigen is undetermined. These data belong to a study of CD4 T cell repertoires in COVID-19. Assay: immunoSEQ multiplex PCR; the TCRdb copy retains only in-frame clones and omits some. Counted here are 70,000 to 95,000 clones, roughly 85% occurring once; the ten biggest clones make up roughly 0.6%. Donors had recovered from mild-to-severe COVID-19. The memory T cells were sequenced right after ex vivo isolation, without culture. Trimming stripped 0 bases from V and 7 bases from J, with 7 bases between. Germline V gene data show CDR1 as SGHRS and CDR2 as YFSETQ. The CDR3 consists of 12 residues. Notes on the study in general: Several top expanded SARS-CoV-2-reactive clonotypes were shared by two or three memory subsets. Some SARS-CoV-2 clonotypes, between about 7 and 27%, recurred in SARS-CoV and/or HKU1 cultures.

V usage is TRBV5-1 and J usage is TRBJ1-1; no clear D gene. The source material was CD4+ T cells from peripheral blood, sampled after recovery from COVID-19. This receptor was taken from a human donor who had COVID-19. CDR3 in amino acids: CASSLAGFEAFF. The CDR3, as DNA: TGCGCCAGCAGCTTGGCTGGCTTTGAAGCTTTCTTT.